What follows is one TCR beta chain and its context. What it binds is unknown. One junction end disagrees with the germline gene, perhaps due to a read error. Germline V gene lookup returns CDR1 SGHRS and CDR2 YFSETQ. The CDR3 is 13 residues long. This entry comes from a study of blood T cells in healthy people across ages. Next came a second PCR, run for about 7 to 12 cycles, which used a sample-barcoded 5' primer along with a J-beta primer mix. Sequencing yielded, for each sample, at least 3 million paired-end reads carrying CDR3. TCRdb re-derived calls from the 5' RACE reads in MiXCR, one entry per CDR3 protein. The sample contains some 1.5 million distinct CDR3 sequences, about 30% of which appear only once. Overall study findings and caveats: Roughly linearly, TCR beta diversity per million T cells fell as age increased.

The sequence was collected from a woman in her 30s in good health. The specimen was blood. V and J are TRBV5-1 and TRBJ2-1; no clear D. CDR3 bases: TGCGCCAGCAGCTCGAGCTCCTACAATGAGCAGATCTTC. This translates into CASSSSSYNEQIF.